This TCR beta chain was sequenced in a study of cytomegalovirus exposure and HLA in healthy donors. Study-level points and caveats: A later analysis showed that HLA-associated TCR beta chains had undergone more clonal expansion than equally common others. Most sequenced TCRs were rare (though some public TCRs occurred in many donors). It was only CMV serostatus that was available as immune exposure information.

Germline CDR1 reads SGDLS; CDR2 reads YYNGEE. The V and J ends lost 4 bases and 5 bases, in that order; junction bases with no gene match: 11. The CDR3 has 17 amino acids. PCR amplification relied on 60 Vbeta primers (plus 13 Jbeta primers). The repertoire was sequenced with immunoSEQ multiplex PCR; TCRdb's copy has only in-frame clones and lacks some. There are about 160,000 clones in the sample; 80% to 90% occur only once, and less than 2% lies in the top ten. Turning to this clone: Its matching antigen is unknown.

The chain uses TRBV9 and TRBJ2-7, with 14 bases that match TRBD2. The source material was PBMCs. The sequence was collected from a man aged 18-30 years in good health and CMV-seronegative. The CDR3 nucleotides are TGTGCCAGCAGCCCCCCTTTATTGACTAGCGGGAGGGACGAGCAGTACTTC. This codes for CASSPPLLTSGRDEQYF.